The source of this TCR beta chain is a study of T cell changes during pregnancy in multiple sclerosis (dated by TCRdb to the late 2010s). With respect to the entire study: Changes in the T cell repertoire over the course of pregnancy were examined in this study in women with multiple sclerosis.

Libraries came from the immunoSEQ multiplex PCR assay. TCRdb carries this immuneACCESS record with in-frame sequences only. Its versions omit some clonotypes, under half of them owing to an unresolved V gene in the studies checked, with the rest unexplained. The sample has approximately 58,000 clones on record, approximately 92% of them singletons. The top ten hold 0.15% to 0.2% of the sample. Of note for this clone: No antigen is known for it. No base quality information exists; no much larger clone differs at one position.

This TCR came from a female donor in good health, enrolled as a control in a pregnancy study. The sequencing used CD4+ T cells from peripheral blood mononuclear cells, collected after pregnancy.

The sequenced DNA: TGTGCCAGCAGTGCTTTTGACGGGGATCAGCCCCAGCATTTT. This codes for CASSAFDGDQPQHF. The chain links TRBV6-4 with TRBJ1-5; the D gene is unclear. At the junction V is shortened by 4 bases and J by 5 bases, with 12 bases in between. Looking up the germline V gene yields CDR1 MRHNA and CDR2 SNTAGT. The CDR3 spans 14 residues, from the cysteine through the phenylalanine. The retained sequence is limited to the CDR3, 42 bases, with the frame set at the first base.